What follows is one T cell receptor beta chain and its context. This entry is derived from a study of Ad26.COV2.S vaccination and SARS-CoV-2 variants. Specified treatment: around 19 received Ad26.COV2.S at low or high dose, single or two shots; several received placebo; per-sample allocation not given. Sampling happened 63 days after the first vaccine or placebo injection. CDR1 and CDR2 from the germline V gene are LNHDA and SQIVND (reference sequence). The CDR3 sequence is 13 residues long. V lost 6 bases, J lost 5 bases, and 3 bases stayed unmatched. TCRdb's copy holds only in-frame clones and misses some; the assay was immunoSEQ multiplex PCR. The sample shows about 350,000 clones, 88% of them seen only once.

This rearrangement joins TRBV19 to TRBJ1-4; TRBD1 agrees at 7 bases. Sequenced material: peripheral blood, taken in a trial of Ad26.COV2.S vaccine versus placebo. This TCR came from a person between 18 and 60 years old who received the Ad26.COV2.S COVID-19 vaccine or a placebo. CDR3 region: CASREQGNEKLFF. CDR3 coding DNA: TGTGCCAGTAGGGAACAGGGGAATGAAAAACTGTTTTTT.